This TCR beta chain was observed in a study of technical replicates of blood from a few donors. Measured with immunoSEQ multiplex PCR; TCRdb has only the in-frame clones, and not every one. The table shows approximately 53,000 clones, with about 96% occurring only once. This TCR was sampled from a human donor in good health. The source material was T cells isolated from PBMCs.

CDR3 DNA: TGTGCCAGCGGAAAGACAGGGAGAGAGACCCAGTACTTC. It specifies CASGKTGRETQYF. The chain couples TRBV27 to TRBJ2-5, with 7 bases lining up with TRBD1. V shed 8 bases, J shed 4 bases, and the junction held 7 bases outside the gene matches. This CDR3 comprises 13 residues. Germline V gene data show CDR1 as MNHEY and CDR2 as SMNVEV (reference sequence).